This entry describes one T cell receptor beta chain. Its antigen is not identified. Looked up from germline, CDR1 is SGHDT and CDR2 is YYEEEE. After removal of 2 bases from V and 5 bases from J, the junction contained 5 bases not matched to a gene. The CDR3 sequence is 14 residues long. The sample originates from a study of T cell clones after liver transplantation. Whole-study context: Liver transplant recipients had immunosuppression withdrawal attempted within 2 years. TCRbeta sequencing after a pre-transplant mixed lymphocyte reaction identified graft-donor-reactive clones, later tracked in post-transplant blood. Patients counted as tolerant after at least one year off all immunosuppression, enzymes not exceeding twice normal. Notes on the study in general: In two subjects, few donor cells limited the measurable donor-reactive repertoire.

Clones were read by immunoSEQ multiplex PCR, and TCRdb kept only the in-frame ones, dropping some. The sample holds under 35,000 clones; about 93% are singletons and the top ten take approximately 26%. The source was CD8+ T cells from blood, collected 12 months after liver transplant. The sequence was collected from a human patient who received a liver transplant. Some T cells here may be from the graft donor. This chain joins TRBV5-6 and TRBJ2-7; 9 bases agree with TRBD1. The CDR3 protein is CASSFRDRVHEQYF. Here the CDR3 DNA reads TGTGCCAGCAGCTTCCGGGACAGGGTCCACGAGCAGTACTTC.